This TCR beta chain is drawn from a study of blood T cell repertoires in COVID-19. Study in general: Specimens from acute and convalescent COVID-19 originated in the United States, Italy and Spain. In each case, the material was cDNA or gDNA derived from T cells, B-cell-depleted T cells, or PBMCs.

As originally analysed: Reference gene primer amplification gave nucleated cell count estimates. TCRdb keeps only in-frame clones here, not all; method: immunoSEQ multiplex PCR. V, J and clone size are taken as reported in that table, and D and trimming were inferred from the DNA itself. This table has some 150,000 clones, more than 80% appearing once. Germline V gene data show CDR1 as SGDLS and CDR2 as YYNGEE. V shed 0 bases and J 5 bases; nucleotides not matched to a gene: 5. CDR3 length: 15 residues. The rearrangement uses TRBV9 and TRBJ2-1, with 7 bases lining up with TRBD1. Specimen: peripheral blood. The TCR originated in a man between 65 and 80 years old with acute or convalescent COVID-19. The CDR3 sequence: CASSVDRGPNNEQFF. For the CDR3, the DNA is TGTGCCAGCAGCGTAGACAGGGGCCCCAACAATGAGCAGTTCTTC.